Described below is a single T cell receptor beta chain sequence and its context. The assay was immunoSEQ multiplex PCR, and TCRdb's table has in-frame clones only and misses some. The sample lists 55,000 to 80,000 clones, around 92% occurring once. The sample is drawn from a study of technical replicates of blood from a handful of donors. Per germline, CDR1 LNHDA and CDR2 SQIVND (reference sequence). The CDR3 spans 14 residues. V lost 9 bases and J lost 0, with 12 bases in between. This rearrangement joins TRBV19 to TRBJ1-5, with D uncertain. This TCR derives from a human donor in good health. The sequencing sample was made of T cells isolated from PBMCs. CDR3 residues: CASNLDPSNQPQHF. The CDR3 bases are TGTGCCAGCAATCTAGACCCTAGCAATCAGCCCCAGCATTTT.